This TCR beta chain is drawn from a study of blood T cells in healthy people across ages. General study points: Expanded clonotype changes were possibly confounded by unknown donor CMV status.

As to this clonotype: Antigen: not known.

A second PCR, run for roughly 7 to 12 cycles, used a sample-barcoded 5' primer plus a J-beta primer mix. Each CDR3 protein is one row after TCRdb ran MiXCR on the 5' RACE reads. The sample lists around 2 million distinct CDR3 sequences, about two fifths seen once, with roughly 24% in the top ten. Losses at the gene ends were 2 bases for V and 10 bases for J; bases not matched to a gene: 8. The CDR3 is 15 residues long. In germline, CDR1 is MNHNY, CDR2 SVGAGI (reference sequence). Sequencing was carried out using blood. The source is a human donor in good health. V gene TRBV6-6 combines with J gene TRBJ2-7; 13 bases align to TRBD2. The CDR3 reads CASSYALAGGPPQYF. DNA of the CDR3: TGTGCCAGCAGTTACGCACTAGCGGGGGGGCCTCCCCAGTACTTC.